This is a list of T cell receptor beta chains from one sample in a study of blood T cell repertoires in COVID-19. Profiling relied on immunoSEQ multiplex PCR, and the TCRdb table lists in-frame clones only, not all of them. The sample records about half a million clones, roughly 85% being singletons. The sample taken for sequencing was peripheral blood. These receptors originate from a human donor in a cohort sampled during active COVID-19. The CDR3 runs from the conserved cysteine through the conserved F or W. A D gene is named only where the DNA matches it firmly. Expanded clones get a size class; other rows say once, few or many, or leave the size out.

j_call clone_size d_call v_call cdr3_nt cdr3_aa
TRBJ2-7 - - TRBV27 TGTGCCAGCAGGCAGGGCTTCAACGAGCAGTACTTC CASRQGFNEQYF
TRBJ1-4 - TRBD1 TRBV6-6 TGTGCCAGCAGCAAACGGACAGGGGACGAAAAACTGTTTTTT CASSKRTGDEKLFF
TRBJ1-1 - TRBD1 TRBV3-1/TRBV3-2 TGTGCCAGCAGCCAAGGCGCCGGGACAGGGTCAAGGGGCGCTTTCTTT CASSQGAGTGSRGAFF
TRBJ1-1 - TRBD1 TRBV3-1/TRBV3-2 TGTGCCAGCAGCCACGGGACAGGGGACACTGAAGCTTTCTTT CASSHGTGDTEAFF
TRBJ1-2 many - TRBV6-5 TGTGCCAGCAGTTACTCTTTCGGGTTCTATGGCTACACCTTC CASSYSFGFYGYTF
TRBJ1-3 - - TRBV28 TGTGCCAGCAGCAGCCCGGGACACCTCTCTGGAAACACCATATATTTT CASSSPGHLSGNTIYF
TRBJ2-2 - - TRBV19 TGTGCCAGTATGGGCTTATTAAGGGGTATCGGGGAGCTGTTTTTT CASMGLLRGIGELFF
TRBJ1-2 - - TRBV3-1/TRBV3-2 TGTGCCAGCAGCCAGGTGACAGACTATGGCTACACCTTC CASSQVTDYGYTF
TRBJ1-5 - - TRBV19 TGTGCCAGTAGCCCCCCCCTTGGGCGGGAACAGCCCCAGCATTTT CASSPPLGREQPQHF
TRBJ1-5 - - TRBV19 TGTGCCAGTGAGGCGCGGGAATATCAGCCCCAGCATTTT CASEAREYQPQHF
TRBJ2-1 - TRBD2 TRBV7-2 TGTGCCAGCAGCTTTGGGCTAGCGGGAGCATCTGAGCAGTTCTTC CASSFGLAGASEQFF